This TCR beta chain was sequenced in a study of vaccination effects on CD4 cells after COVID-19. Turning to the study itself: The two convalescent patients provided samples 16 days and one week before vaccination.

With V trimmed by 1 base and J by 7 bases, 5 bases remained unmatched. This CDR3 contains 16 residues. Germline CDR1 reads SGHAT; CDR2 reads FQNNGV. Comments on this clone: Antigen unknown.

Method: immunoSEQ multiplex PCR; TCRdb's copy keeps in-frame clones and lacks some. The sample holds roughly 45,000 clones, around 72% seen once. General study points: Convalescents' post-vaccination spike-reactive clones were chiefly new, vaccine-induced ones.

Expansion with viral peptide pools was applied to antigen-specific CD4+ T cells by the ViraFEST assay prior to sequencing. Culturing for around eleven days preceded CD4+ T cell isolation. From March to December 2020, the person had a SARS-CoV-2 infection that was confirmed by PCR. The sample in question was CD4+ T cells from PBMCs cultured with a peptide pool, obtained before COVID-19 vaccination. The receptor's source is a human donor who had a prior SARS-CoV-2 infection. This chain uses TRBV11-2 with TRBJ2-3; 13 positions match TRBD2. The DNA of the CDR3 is TGTGCCAGCAGCTTAGGATGGACTAGCGGGGGATATACGCAGTATTTT. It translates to CASSLGWTSGGYTQYF. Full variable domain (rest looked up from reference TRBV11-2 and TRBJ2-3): EAGVAQSPRYKIIEKRQSVAFWCNPISGHATLYWYQQILGQGPKLLIQFQNNGVVDDSQLPKDRFSAERLKGVDSTLKIQPAKLEDSAVYLCASSLGWTSGGYTQYFGPGTRLTVL.